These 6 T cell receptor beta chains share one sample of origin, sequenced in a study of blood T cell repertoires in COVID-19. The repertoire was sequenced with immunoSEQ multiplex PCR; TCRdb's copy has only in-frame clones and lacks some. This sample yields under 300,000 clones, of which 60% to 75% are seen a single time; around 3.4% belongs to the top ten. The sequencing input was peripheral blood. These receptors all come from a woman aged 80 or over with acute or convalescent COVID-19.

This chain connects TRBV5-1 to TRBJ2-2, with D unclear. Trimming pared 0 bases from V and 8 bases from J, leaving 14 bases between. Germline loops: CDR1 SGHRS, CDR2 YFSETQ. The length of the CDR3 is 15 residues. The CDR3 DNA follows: TGCGCCAGCAGCTTGGGTGGGCCCTCGTTAGGGGAGCTGTTTTTT. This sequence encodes CASSLGGPSLGELFF.

CDR3 residues: CASSYSSGGTYGYTF. DNA of the CDR3: TGTGCCAGCAGTTACTCGTCAGGGGGGACCTATGGCTACACCTTC. The rearrangement uses TRBV6-5 and TRBJ1-2; 7 nucleotides match TRBD1. The CDR3 is 15 residues long. V shed 0 bases and J 4 bases; nucleotides not matched to a gene: 5. The germline gives CDR1 MNHEY, CDR2 SVGAGI.

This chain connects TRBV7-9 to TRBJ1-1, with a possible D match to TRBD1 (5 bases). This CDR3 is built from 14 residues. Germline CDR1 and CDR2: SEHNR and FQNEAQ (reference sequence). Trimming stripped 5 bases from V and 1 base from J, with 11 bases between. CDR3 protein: CASSEETANTEAFF. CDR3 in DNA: TGTGCCAGCAGCGAAGAGACAGCGAACACTGAAGCTTTCTTT.

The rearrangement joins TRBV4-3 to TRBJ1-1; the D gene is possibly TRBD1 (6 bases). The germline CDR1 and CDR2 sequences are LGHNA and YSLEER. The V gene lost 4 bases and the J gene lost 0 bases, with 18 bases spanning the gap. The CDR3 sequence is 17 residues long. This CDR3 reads CASSRGTGRIMNTEAFF. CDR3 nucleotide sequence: TGCGCCAGCAGCCGCGGTACAGGGCGAATAATGAACACTGAAGCTTTCTTT.

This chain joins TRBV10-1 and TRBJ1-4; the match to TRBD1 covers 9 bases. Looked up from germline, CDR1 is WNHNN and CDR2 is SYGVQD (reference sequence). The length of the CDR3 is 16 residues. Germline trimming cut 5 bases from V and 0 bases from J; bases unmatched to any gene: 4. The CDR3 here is CASSYRGRPTNEKLFF. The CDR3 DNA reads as TGCGCCAGCAGTTACAGGGGGCGACCAACTAATGAAAAACTGTTTTTT.

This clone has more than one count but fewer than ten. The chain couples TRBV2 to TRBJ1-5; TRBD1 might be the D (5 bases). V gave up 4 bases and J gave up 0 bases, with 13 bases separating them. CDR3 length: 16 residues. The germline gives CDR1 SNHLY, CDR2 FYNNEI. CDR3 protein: CASSVTQGHSNQPQHF. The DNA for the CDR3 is TGTGCCAGCAGTGTCACCCAGGGCCATAGCAATCAGCCCCAGCATTTT.